These 24 T cell receptor beta chains came from one sample sequenced in a study of T-cell memory formation after mild COVID-19. TCRdb itself ran the 5' RACE reads through MiXCR, one entry per CDR3 protein. The sample lists hundreds of thousands of distinct CDR3 sequences; 20% to 25% were seen once. The material sequenced was PBMCs or a T cell subset sorted from them (not recorded which). These receptors were taken from a man between 18 and 29 years old who had mild COVID-19 (a few samples of this study predate the infection). Cell type and time point are not known.

In this sample, this clonotype turned up a few times. The chain is built from TRBV7-2 and TRBJ1-1; D may be TRBD1 (5 bases). Germline CDR1 reads SGHTA; CDR2 reads FQGNSA. The V gene lost 0 bases and the J gene lost 8 bases, with 13 bases spanning the gap. The CDR3 totals 14 residues. The CDR3 spells CASSLAMGTREAFF. The CDR3, as DNA: TGTGCCAGCAGCTTAGCGATGGGGACCCGGGAAGCTTTCTTT.

V gene TRBV19 combines with J gene TRBJ2-1; 8 nucleotides line up with TRBD2. The V gene's germline CDR1 is LNHDA and CDR2 SQIVND (reference sequence). This CDR3 has 15 amino acids. The J segment lost 5 bases and the V segment lost 10 bases, leaving 13 bases of the junction unmatched. DNA of the CDR3: TGTGCCACAAGCCCCTTTGGGCGGGGGGACAATGAGCAGTTCTTC. Amino acid sequence: CATSPFGRGDNEQFF. The entire variable domain, with the rest obtained from reference TRBV19 and TRBJ2-1, is as follows: DGGITQSPKYLFRKEGQNVTLSCEQNLNHDAMYWYRQDPGQGLRLIYYSQIVNDFQKGDIAEGYSVSREKKESFPLTVTSAQKNPTAFYLCATSPFGRGDNEQFFGPGTRLTVL.

This clonotype has more than one count but fewer than ten. This chain connects TRBV18 to TRBJ2-5; TRBD1 might be the D (5 bases). The V end was cut by 3 bases, the J end by 5 bases, with 10 bases between. Germline CDR1 and CDR2: KGHSH and LQKENI. The CDR3 contains 13 residues. The CDR3 nucleotides are TGTGCCAGCTCACCGGGGCTGCTGGAGACCCAGTACTTC. Translated, it gives CASSPGLLETQYF. The complete variable domain, with remaining parts taken from reference TRBV18 and TRBJ2-5, reads NAGVMQNPRHLVRRRGQEARLRCSPMKGHSHVYWYRQLPEEGLKFMVYLQKENIIDESGMPKERFSAEFPKEGPSILRIQQVVRGDSAAYFCASSPGLLETQYFGPGTRLLVL.

The sample holds a few counts of this clonotype. The V and J genes are TRBV5-6 and TRBJ2-7; perhaps TRBD1 as D (6 bases). Germline V CDR1 and CDR2: SGHDT, YYEEEE. CDR3 length: 14 residues. The V end was cut by 0 bases, the J end by 4 bases, with 11 bases between. The CDR3 DNA is TGTGCCAGCAGCTTGGCGGACAGCCCATACGAGCAGTACTTC. It yields the protein CASSLADSPYEQYF.

This clonotype was seen a handful of times. The rearrangement links TRBV5-1 to TRBJ2-7; no reliable D call. V was shortened by 7 bases and J by 0 bases, with 14 bases between the two germline ends. Germline V gene sequence: CDR1 SGHRS, CDR2 YFSETQ. This CDR3 is built from 14 residues. The CDR3: CASGDIGGSYEQYF. In nucleotides, the CDR3 is TGCGCCAGCGGGGATATTGGTGGCTCCTACGAGCAGTACTTC.

This chain joins TRBV3-1 and TRBJ1-1, with D possibly matching TRBD1 (5 bases). The germline V and J ends were trimmed by 3 bases and 1 base, with 9 bases remaining between them. The CDR3 spans 14 residues. Germline loops: CDR1 LGHDT, CDR2 YNNKEL (reference sequence). DNA of the CDR3: TGTGCCAGCAGCCAGGGGGACCCGAACACTGAAGCTTTCTTT. It translates to CASSQGDPNTEAFF.

The rearrangement joins TRBV7-9 to TRBJ1-2; possible D gene TRBD1, 6 bases. The CDR3 is 14 amino acids. Germline V CDR1 and CDR2: SEHNR, FQNEAQ (reference sequence). Trimming pared 6 bases from V and 7 bases from J, leaving 18 bases between. DNA for the CDR3: TGTGCCAGCAGTCCATCCGGGGGCGCGGGTGGCTACACCTTC. It encodes CASSPSGGAGGYTF.

The sample holds many counts of this clonotype. The chain links TRBV4-2 to TRBJ2-2, with 8 positions matching TRBD2. J lost 3 bases, V lost 4 bases, and 4 bases had no gene match. The CDR3 sequence is 15 residues long. Germline CDR1 reads LGHNA; CDR2 reads YNFKEQ. CDR3 in DNA: TGTGCCAGCAGCCTTAACGGGGGGGACACCGGGGAGCTGTTTTTT. Protein product: CASSLNGGDTGELFF.

The V and J genes are TRBV12-3 or TRBV12-4 and TRBJ2-3, with TRBD2 matching over 12 bases. This CDR3 is 15 amino acids long. J was trimmed by 7 bases and V by 7 bases; bases with no gene match: 9. The CDR3 DNA follows: TGTGCCAGCACGGAGCTAGCGGGGGGGCCGAATACGCAGTATTTT. Translation gives CASTELAGGPNTQYF.

The chain is built from TRBV7-2 and TRBJ2-3, with TRBD2 matching 8 bases. CDR1 is SGHTA and CDR2 is FQGNSA in the germline V gene. The length of the CDR3 is 14 residues. Losses at the gene ends were 4 bases for V and 4 bases for J; bases not matched to a gene: 4. The DNA for the CDR3 is TGTGCCAGCAGCTCGGGACTAGGGGCAGATACGCAGTATTTT. It encodes CASSSGLGADTQYF.

This clonotype has more than one count but fewer than ten. This chain joins TRBV4-1 and TRBJ2-1; a weak D match, TRBD1 (5 bases). CDR1 is MGHRA and CDR2 is YSYEKL in the germline V gene. CDR3 length: 14 residues. With 4 bases removed from V and 6 bases from J, the gap between germline ends came to 13 bases. The CDR3 DNA reads TGCGCCAGCAGCCCCCTATCAGGGTTCAATGAGCAGTTCTTC. As protein: CASSPLSGFNEQFF.

This clonotype has only a few counts. This chain uses TRBV7-3 with TRBJ1-2; maybe TRBD1 (5 bases). The CDR3 is made up of 15 amino acids. Germline V gene lookup returns CDR1 SGHTA and CDR2 FQGTGA. V was cut by 4 bases and J by 3 bases, with 15 bases left in between. CDR3 coding DNA: TGTGCCAGCAGCTCCTGGACACCCATGGACTATGGCTACACCTTC. Encoded protein: CASSSWTPMDYGYTF.

The chain recombines TRBV5-1 with TRBJ1-1; 9 bases fit TRBD1. The CDR3 is made up of 13 amino acids. Germline loops: CDR1 SGHRS, CDR2 YFSETQ. Trimming at V came to 4 bases and at J to 7 bases, leaving 5 bases not matched to a gene. Here the CDR3 DNA reads TGCGCCAGCAGCGTTGGACAGGGGTATGAAGCTTTCTTT. Encoded protein: CASSVGQGYEAFF.

V is TRBV5-1 and J is TRBJ2-7; 9 nucleotides agree with TRBD1. The germline V gene encodes CDR1 SGHRS and CDR2 YFSETQ. The CDR3 is 14 amino acids. With V trimmed by 6 bases and J by 4 bases, 8 bases remained unmatched. The CDR3 here is CASTVGQGSYEQYF. In DNA form, the CDR3 reads TGCGCCAGCACCGTGGGACAGGGCAGTTACGAGCAGTACTTC.

The V gene is TRBV7-2, the J gene TRBJ2-3, with a weak D call TRBD2 (6 bases). V was shortened by 5 bases and J by 4 bases, with 13 bases between the two germline ends. The CDR3 has 14 residues. Germline-derived CDR1 and CDR2 are SGHTA and FQGNSA. The CDR3 sequence is CASSLRVAADTQYF. The CDR3 DNA reads as TGTGCCAGCAGCCTAAGAGTAGCGGCAGATACGCAGTATTTT.

V gene TRBV18 combines with J gene TRBJ1-4, with D possibly matching TRBD1 (5 bases). Germline V gene sequence: CDR1 KGHSH, CDR2 LQKENI. CDR3 length: 16 residues. V was clipped by 2 bases and J by 3 bases, with 13 bases between them. CDR3 DNA sequence: TGTGCCAGCTCACCAGGCCTCGGGGCAGCTAATGAAAAACTGTTTTTT. Translation: CASSPGLGAANEKLFF.

A word on this clonotype: This may stem from a read error, because a much larger clone lies one nucleotide away. The chain joins TRBV7-6 to TRBJ1-5; D is unclear. The CDR3 is made up of 12 amino acids. CDR1 is SGHVS, CDR2 FNYEAQ, per germline. CDR3 coding DNA: TGTGCCAGCAGCTTAGTGGGTCAGCCCCAGAATTTT. It encodes CASSLVGQPQNF.

V and J are TRBV7-8 and TRBJ2-1, with a possible D match to TRBD2 (5 bases). Germline loops: CDR1 SGHVS, CDR2 FQNEAQ. V lost 4 bases, J lost 4 bases, and 11 bases lay in between. The CDR3 is made up of 14 amino acids. CDR3 amino acids: CASSYPGWYNEQFF. CDR3 bases: TGTGCCAGCAGCTACCCGGGGTGGTACAATGAGCAGTTCTTC.

The rearrangement uses TRBV20-1 and TRBJ1-1; 7 bases match TRBD1. J gave up 1 base and V 6 bases, and 8 bases lay outside the gene matches. CDR3 length: 14 amino acids. The V gene's germline CDR1 is DFQATT and CDR2 SNEGSKA (reference sequence). The CDR3 here is CSARQGSSNTEAFF. The CDR3 nucleotides read TGCAGTGCAAGACAGGGTTCTTCGAACACTGAAGCTTTCTTT.

This clonotype was found a few times. The chain couples TRBV7-6 to TRBJ2-3, with TRBD2 matching over 8 bases. The CDR3 consists of 17 residues. The V gene end was trimmed by 5 bases and the J gene end by 0 bases; junction bases not matched to a gene: 10. Germline V lookup: CDR1 SGHVS, CDR2 FNYEAQ. The DNA for the CDR3 is TGTGCCAGCAGCCCGGCCGGGACTAGTCCTAGCACAGATACGCAGTATTTT. It yields the protein CASSPAGTSPSTDTQYF.

This chain connects TRBV10-1 to TRBJ2-7; maybe TRBD1 (5 bases). The CDR3 consists of 15 residues. Germline V CDR1 and CDR2: WNHNN, SYGVQD (reference sequence). Trimming left V 5 bases short and J 0 bases short, with 14 bases between. The CDR3 coding sequence is TGCGCCAGCAGTCACCAAGGGGATAGCTCCTACGAGCAGTACGTC. Protein product: CASSHQGDSSYEQYV.

The chain uses TRBV6-2 or TRBV6-3 and TRBJ2-1; D perhaps matches TRBD1 (5 bases). CDR3 length: 15 residues. The germline V gene encodes CDR1 MNHEY and CDR2 SVGEGT. V was clipped by 4 bases and J by 3 bases, with 13 bases between them. CDR3 loop: CASSSHRSIYNEQFF. The DNA for the CDR3 is TGTGCCAGCAGTTCTCACAGGTCGATCTACAATGAGCAGTTCTTC.

This clonotype was observed a handful of times. This chain connects TRBV7-8 to TRBJ2-4; unclear D gene. Trimming shortened V by 1 base and J by 7 bases, and 8 bases separated the two germline ends. Germline assignment: CDR1 SGHVS and CDR2 FQNEAQ. The CDR3 totals 13 residues. The CDR3 protein is CASSLEGGNIQYF. Written as DNA, the CDR3 is TGTGCCAGCAGCTTAGAGGGTGGGAACATTCAGTACTTC.

The sample holds many counts of this clonotype. The rearrangement links TRBV5-1 to TRBJ1-6, with D uncertain. CDR3 length equals 14 residues. In germline, CDR1 is SGHRS, CDR2 YFSETQ. Trimming took off 5 bases at V and 10 bases at J, with 16 bases between the two ends. The CDR3 region has the DNA TGCGCCAGCAGAGGTTCCGGGAATGGCTCACCCCTCCACTTT. Encoded protein: CASRGSGNGSPLHF.